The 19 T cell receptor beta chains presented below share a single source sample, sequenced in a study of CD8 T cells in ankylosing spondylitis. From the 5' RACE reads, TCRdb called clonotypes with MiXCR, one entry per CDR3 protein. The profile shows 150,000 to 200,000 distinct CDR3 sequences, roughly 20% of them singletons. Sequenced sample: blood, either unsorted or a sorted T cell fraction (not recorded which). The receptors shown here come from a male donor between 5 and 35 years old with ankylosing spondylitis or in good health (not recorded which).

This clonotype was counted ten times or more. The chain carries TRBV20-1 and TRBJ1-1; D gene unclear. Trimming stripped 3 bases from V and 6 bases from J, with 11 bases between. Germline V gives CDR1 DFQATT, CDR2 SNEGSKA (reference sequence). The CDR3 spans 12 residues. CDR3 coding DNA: TGCAGTGCTAGCGGCTGGGAACCTGAAGCTTTCTTT. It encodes CSASGWEPEAFF.

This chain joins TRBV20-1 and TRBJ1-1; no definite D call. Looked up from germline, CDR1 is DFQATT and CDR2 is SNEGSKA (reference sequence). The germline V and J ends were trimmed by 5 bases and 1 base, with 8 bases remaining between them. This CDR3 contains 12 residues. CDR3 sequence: CSARHGNTEAFF. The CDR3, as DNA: TGCAGTGCTCGCCACGGGAACACTGAAGCTTTCTTT.

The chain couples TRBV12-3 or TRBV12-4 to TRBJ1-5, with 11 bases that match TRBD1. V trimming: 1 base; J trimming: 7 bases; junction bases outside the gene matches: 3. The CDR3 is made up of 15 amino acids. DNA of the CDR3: TGTGCCAGCAGTTTAGGGACAGGGGGCGAACAGCCCCAGCATTTT. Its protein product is CASSLGTGGEQPQHF.

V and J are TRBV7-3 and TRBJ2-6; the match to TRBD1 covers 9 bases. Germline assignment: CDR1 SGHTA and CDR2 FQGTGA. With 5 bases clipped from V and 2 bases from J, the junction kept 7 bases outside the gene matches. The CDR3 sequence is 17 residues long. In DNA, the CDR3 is TGTGCCAGCAGCCCTACAGGGGGCATCGCTGGGGCCAACGTCCTGACTTTC. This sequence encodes CASSPTGGIAGANVLTF.

The CDR3: CSVQPGQGTDTQYF. In DNA form, the CDR3 reads TGCAGCGTACAACCGGGACAGGGAACAGATACGCAGTATTTT. The chain employs TRBV29-1 and TRBJ2-3; TRBD1 aligns across 9 bases. Germline-derived CDR1 and CDR2 are SQVTM and ANQGSEA. This CDR3 spans 14 amino acids. Germline trimming cut 6 bases from V and 3 bases from J; bases unmatched to any gene: 7.

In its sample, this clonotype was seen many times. This CDR3 reads CASSDETSGHNEQFF. DNA for the CDR3: TGTGCCAGCAGTGACGAGACTAGCGGCCACAATGAGCAGTTCTTC. V and J are TRBV6-4 and TRBJ2-1; 9 positions agree with TRBD2. Germline trimming cut 2 bases from V and 5 bases from J; bases unmatched to any gene: 4. The CDR3 spans 15 residues. CDR1 and CDR2 (germline): MRHNA, SNTAGT.

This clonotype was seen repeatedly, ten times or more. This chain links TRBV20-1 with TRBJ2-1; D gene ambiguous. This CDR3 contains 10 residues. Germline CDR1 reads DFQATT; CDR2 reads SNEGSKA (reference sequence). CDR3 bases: TGCACTTTCATGGGAAATGAGCAGTTCTTC. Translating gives CTFMGNEQFF.

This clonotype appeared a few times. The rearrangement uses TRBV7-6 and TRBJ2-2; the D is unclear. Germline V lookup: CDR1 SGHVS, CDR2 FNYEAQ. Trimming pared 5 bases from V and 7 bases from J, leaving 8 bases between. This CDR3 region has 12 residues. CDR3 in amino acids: CASSPTVGELFF. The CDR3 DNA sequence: TGTGCCAGCAGCCCCACTGTCGGGGAGCTGTTTTTT.

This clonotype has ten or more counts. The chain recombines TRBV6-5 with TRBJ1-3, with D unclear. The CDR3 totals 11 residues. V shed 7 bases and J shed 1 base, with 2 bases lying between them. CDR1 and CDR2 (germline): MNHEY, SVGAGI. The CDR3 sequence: CASISGNTIYF. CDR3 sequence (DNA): TGTGCCAGCATTTCTGGAAACACCATATATTTT.

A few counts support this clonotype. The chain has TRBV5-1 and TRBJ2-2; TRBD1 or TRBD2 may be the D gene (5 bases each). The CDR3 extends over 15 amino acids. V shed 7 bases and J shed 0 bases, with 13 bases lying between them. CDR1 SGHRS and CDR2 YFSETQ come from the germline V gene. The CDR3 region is CASVQGPSNTGELFF. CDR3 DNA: TGCGCCAGCGTGCAGGGACCCTCGAACACCGGGGAGCTGTTTTTT.

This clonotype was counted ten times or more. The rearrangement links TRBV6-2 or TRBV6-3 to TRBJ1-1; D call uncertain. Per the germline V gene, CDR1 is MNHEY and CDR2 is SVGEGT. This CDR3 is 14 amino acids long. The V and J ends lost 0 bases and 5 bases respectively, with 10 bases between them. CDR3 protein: CASSYSAGRTEAFF. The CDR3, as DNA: TGTGCCAGCAGTTACTCGGCAGGACGGACTGAAGCTTTCTTT.

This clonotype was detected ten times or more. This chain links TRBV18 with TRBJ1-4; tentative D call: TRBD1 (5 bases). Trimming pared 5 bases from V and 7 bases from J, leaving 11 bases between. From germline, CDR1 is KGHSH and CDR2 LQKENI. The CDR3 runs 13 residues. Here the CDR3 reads CASSGGIGEKLFF. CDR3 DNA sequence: TGTGCCAGCTCAGGGGGGATCGGTGAAAAACTGTTTTTT.

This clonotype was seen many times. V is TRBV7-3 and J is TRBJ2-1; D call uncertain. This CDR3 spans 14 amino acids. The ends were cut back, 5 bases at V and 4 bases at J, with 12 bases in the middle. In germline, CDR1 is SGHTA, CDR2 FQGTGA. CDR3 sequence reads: CASSPHVSYNEQFF. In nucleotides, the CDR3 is TGTGCCAGCAGCCCCCACGTGAGTTACAATGAGCAGTTCTTC.

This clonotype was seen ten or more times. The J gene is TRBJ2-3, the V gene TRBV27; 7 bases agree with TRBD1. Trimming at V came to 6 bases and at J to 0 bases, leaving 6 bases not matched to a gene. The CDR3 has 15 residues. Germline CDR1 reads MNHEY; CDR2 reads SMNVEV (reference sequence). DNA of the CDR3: TGTGCCAGCAGGCAGGGGGTCGCTAGCACAGATACGCAGTATTTT. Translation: CASRQGVASTDTQYF.

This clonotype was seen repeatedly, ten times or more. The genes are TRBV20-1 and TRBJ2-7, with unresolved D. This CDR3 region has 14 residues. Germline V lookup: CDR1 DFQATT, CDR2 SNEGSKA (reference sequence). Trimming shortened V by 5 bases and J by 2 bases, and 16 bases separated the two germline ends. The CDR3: CSAPADGQTYEQYF. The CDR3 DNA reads TGCAGTGCTCCTGCGGACGGGCAAACCTACGAGCAGTACTTC.

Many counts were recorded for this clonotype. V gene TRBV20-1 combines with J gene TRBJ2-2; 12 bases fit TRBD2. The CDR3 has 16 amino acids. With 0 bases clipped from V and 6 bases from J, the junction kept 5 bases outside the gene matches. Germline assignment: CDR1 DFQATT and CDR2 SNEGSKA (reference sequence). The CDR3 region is CSARDQLAGGSGELFF. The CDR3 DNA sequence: TGCAGTGCTAGAGATCAACTAGCGGGAGGTTCCGGGGAGCTGTTTTTT.

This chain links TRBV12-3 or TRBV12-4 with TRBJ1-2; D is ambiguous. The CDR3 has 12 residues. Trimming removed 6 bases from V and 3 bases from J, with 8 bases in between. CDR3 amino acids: CASRRGDYGYTF. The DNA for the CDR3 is TGTGCCAGCAGACGTGGGGACTATGGCTACACCTTC.

CDR3 nucleotide sequence: TGCAGTGCTGACCCAGGGGGGATCAATGAGCAGTTCTTC. Protein sequence: CSADPGGINEQFF. The chain has TRBV20-1 and TRBJ2-1; possibly TRBD1 for D (7 bases). V lost 5 bases and J lost 6, with 14 bases in between. The CDR3 extends over 13 amino acids. Per germline, CDR1 DFQATT and CDR2 SNEGSKA (reference sequence).

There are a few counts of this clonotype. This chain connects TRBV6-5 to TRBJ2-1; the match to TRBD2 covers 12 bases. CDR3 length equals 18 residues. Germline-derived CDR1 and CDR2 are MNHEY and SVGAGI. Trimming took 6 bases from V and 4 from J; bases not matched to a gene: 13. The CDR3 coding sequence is TGTGCCAGCAGACCGCTATTGACCGGGACTAGCGGGTACAATGAGCAGTTCTTC. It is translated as CASRPLLTGTSGYNEQFF.